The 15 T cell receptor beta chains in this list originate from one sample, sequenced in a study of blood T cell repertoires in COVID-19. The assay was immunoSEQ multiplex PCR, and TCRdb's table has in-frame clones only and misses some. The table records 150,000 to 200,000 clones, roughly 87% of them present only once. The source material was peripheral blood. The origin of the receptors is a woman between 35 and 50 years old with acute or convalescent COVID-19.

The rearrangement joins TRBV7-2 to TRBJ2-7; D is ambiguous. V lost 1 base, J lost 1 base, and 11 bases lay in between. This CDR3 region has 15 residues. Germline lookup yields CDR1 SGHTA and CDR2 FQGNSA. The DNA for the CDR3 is TGTGCCAGCAGCTTAGGGGCTGCTCTATCCTACGAGCAGTACTTC. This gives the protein CASSLGAALSYEQYF.

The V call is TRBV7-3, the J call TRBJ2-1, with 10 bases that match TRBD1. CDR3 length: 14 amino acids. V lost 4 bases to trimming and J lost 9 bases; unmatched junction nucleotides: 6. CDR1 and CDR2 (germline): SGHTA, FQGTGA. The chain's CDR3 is CASSSGQGVVEQFF. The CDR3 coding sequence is TGTGCCAGCAGCTCCGGACAGGGGGTGGTTGAGCAGTTCTTC. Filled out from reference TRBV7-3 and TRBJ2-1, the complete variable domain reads GAGVSQTPSNKVTEKGKYVELRCDPISGHTALYWYRQSLGQGPEFLIYFQGTGAADDSGLPNDRFFAVRPEGSVSTLKIQRTERGDSAVYLCASSSGQGVVEQFFGPGTRLTVL.

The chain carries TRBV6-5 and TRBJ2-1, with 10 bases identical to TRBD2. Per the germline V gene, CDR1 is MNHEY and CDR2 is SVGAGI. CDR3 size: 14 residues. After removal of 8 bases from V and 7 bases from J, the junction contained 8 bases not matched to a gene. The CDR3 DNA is TGTGCCAGCGGTCAGCGGGGGGGCGGAAATGAGCAGTTCTTC. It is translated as CASGQRGGGNEQFF.

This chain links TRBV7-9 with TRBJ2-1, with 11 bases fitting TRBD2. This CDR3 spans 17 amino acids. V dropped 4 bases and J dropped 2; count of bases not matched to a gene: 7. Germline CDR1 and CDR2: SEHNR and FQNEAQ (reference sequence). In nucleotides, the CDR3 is TGTGCCAGCAGCTCCGACCGACTAGCGGGACCCTACAATGAGCAGTTCTTC. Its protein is CASSSDRLAGPYNEQFF.

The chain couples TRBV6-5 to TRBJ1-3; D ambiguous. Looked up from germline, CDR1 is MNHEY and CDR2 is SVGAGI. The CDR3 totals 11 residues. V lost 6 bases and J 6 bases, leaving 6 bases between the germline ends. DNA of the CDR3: TGTGCCAGCAGACGGTCAAACACCATATATTTT. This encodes CASRRSNTIYF.

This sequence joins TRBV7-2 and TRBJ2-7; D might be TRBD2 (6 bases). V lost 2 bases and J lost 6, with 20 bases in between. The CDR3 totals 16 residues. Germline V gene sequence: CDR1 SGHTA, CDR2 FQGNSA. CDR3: CASSLSHLGLLPEQYF. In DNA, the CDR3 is TGTGCCAGCAGCTTATCCCATCTGGGACTGCTCCCCGAGCAGTACTTC.

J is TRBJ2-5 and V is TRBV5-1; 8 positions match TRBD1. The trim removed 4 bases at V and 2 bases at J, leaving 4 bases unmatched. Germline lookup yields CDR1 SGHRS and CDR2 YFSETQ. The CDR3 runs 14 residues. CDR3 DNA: TGCGCCAGCAGCAGGACAGGGAAACAAGAGACCCAGTACTTC. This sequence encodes CASSRTGKQETQYF.

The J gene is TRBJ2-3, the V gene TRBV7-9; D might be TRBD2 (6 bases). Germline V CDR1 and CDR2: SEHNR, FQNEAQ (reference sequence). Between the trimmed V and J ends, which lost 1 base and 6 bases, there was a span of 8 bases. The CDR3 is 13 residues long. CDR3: CASSLGDLDTQYF. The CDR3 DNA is TGTGCCAGCAGCTTAGGGGACTTGGATACGCAGTATTTT.

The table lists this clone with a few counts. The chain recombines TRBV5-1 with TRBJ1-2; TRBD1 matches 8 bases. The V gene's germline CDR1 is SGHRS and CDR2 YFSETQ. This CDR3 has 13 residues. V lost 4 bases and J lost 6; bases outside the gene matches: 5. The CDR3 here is CASSPGQGHGYTF. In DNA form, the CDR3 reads TGCGCCAGCAGCCCAGGACAGGGACATGGCTACACCTTC. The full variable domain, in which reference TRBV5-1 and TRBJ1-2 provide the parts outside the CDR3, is KAGVTQTPRYLIKTRGQQVTLSCSPISGHRSVSWYQQTPGQGLQFLFEYFSETQRNKGNFPGRFSGRQFSNSRSEMNVSTLELGDSALYLCASSPGQGHGYTFGSGTRLTVV.

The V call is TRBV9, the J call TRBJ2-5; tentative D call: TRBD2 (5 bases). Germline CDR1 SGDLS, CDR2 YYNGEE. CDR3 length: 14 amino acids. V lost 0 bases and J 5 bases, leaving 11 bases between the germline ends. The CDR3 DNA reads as TGTGCCAGCAGCGTAGAAGGTATAGCGGAGACCCAGTACTTC. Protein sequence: CASSVEGIAETQYF.

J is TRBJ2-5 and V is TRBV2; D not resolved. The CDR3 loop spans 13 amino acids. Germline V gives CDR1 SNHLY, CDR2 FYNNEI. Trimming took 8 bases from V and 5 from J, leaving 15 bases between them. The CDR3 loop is CASETERAETQYF. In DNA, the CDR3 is TGTGCCAGCGAGACGGAGCGCGCCGAGACCCAGTACTTC.

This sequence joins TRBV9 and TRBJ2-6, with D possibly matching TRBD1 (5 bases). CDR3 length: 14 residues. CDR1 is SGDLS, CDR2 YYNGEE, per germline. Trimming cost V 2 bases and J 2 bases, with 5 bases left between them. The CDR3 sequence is CASSVTAGANVLTF. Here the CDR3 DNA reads TGTGCCAGCAGCGTGACAGCTGGGGCCAACGTCCTGACTTTC.

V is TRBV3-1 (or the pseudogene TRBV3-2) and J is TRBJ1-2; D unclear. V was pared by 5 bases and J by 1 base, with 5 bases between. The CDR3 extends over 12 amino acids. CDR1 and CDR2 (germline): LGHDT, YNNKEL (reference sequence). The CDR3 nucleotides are TGTGCCAGCAGCATAATTAACTATGGCTACACCTTC. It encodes CASSIINYGYTF.

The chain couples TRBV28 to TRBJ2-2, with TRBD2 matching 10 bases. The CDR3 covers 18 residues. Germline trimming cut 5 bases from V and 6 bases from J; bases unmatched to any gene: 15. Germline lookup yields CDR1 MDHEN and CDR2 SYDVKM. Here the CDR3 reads CASSRRGSGGPKAGELFF. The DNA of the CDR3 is TGTGCCAGCAGTCGCCGGGGTAGCGGGGGGCCGAAGGCCGGGGAGCTGTTTTTT.

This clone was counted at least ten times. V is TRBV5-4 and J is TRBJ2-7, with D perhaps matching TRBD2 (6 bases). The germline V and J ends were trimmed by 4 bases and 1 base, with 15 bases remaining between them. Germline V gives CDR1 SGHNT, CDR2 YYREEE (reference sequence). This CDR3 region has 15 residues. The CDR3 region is CASSQGRPPSYEQYF. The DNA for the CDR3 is TGTGCCAGCAGCCAAGGGAGGCCACCGTCCTACGAGCAGTACTTC. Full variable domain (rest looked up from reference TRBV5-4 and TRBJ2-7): ETGVTQSPTHLIKTRGQQVTLRCSSQSGHNTVSWYQQALGQGPQFIFQYYREEENGRGNFPPRFSGLQFPNYSSELNVNALELDDSALYLCASSQGRPPSYEQYFGPGTRLTVT.